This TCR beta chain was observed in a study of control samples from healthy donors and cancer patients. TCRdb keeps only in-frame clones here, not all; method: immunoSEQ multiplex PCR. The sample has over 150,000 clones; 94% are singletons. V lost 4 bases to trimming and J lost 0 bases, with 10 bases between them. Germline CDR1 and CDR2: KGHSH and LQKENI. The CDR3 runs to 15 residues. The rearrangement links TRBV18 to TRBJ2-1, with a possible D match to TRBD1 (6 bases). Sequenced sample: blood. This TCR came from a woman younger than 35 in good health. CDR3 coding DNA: TGTGCCAGCTCACAGACCAGGGGCTCCTACAATGAGCAGTTCTTC. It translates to CASSQTRGSYNEQFF.